The 31 T cell receptor beta chains given below trace back to one sample, sequenced in a study of identical twins (dated by TCRdb to the mid-2010s). Libraries were built with 5' RACE. The reads were generated on an Illumina HiSeq 2000. TCRdb reprocessed the public reads (quality trimming at Q25 with fastp, clone calling with MiXCR) and kept in-frame beta chains. Merged by CDR3 protein, the rows form single entries marked with the most common genes and DNA. This sample gives 640,000 or so distinct CDR3 sequences in total; approximately 6.1% of them show up just once. The ten largest clones represent around 1.7% of the sample. The sample consisted of naive T cells sorted from blood. This specimen's cell subset or site label, interpreted: cells isolated with a human naive T-cell isolation kit. The source is a man between 18 and 29 years old in good health.

This clonotype was detected ten times or more. The chain couples TRBV5-1 to TRBJ2-3; D gene unclear. The germline gives CDR1 SGHRS, CDR2 YFSETQ. The V end was cut by 0 bases, the J end by 6 bases, with 11 bases between. The CDR3 runs to 14 residues. Here the CDR3 DNA reads TGCGCCAGCAGCTTGGACCCTATCGGGGATACGCAGTATTTT. Translation: CASSLDPIGDTQYF.

Many counts were recorded for this clonotype. The chain employs TRBV5-1 and TRBJ2-2; no clear D gene. V shed 3 bases and J shed 1 base, with 10 bases lying between them. The CDR3 consists of 15 residues. Germline CDR1 SGHRS, CDR2 YFSETQ. The CDR3 nucleotides read TGCGCCAGCAGCTCGGACGGACGGAACACCGGGGAGCTGTTTTTT. This gives the protein CASSSDGRNTGELFF.

This clonotype was seen many times. The chain uses TRBV27 and TRBJ2-5; 14 bases match TRBD2. The CDR3 runs to 19 residues. The germline gives CDR1 MNHEY, CDR2 SMNVEV (reference sequence). With V trimmed by 4 bases and J by 5 bases, 15 bases remained unmatched. The chain's CDR3 is CASSSATSGRASLWETQYF. CDR3 bases: TGTGCCAGCAGTTCAGCGACTAGCGGGAGGGCCTCCCTATGGGAGACCCAGTACTTC.

The chain is built from TRBV20-1 and TRBJ2-3, with 9 bases identical to TRBD2. The V gene end was trimmed by 2 bases and the J gene end by 6 bases; junction bases not matched to a gene: 6. Germline CDR1 and CDR2: DFQATT and SNEGSKA (reference sequence). There are 14 residues in the CDR3. The CDR3 DNA reads as TGCAGTGCTAGATTTGGGACTAGCATGGATACGCAGTATTTT. Protein: CSARFGTSMDTQYF.

There are many counts of this clonotype. The genes are TRBV7-8 and TRBJ2-3; 9 bases match TRBD2. This CDR3 has 16 amino acids. The ends lost 6 bases at V and 4 bases at J; junction bases unmatched: 11. Germline V lookup: CDR1 SGHVS, CDR2 FQNEAQ. The CDR3, as DNA: TGTGCCAGCAGAAAGACTAGCGGAGCGGGGGCAGATACGCAGTATTTT. As protein: CASRKTSGAGADTQYF.

This clonotype was seen at least ten times. This chain joins TRBV20-1 and TRBJ2-1, with 10 bases fitting TRBD2. The CDR3 is 16 residues long. Germline V gene lookup returns CDR1 DFQATT and CDR2 SNEGSKA (reference sequence). Unmatched junction bases numbered 13, after V lost 4 bases and J lost 7 bases. The CDR3 here is CSAIRFGLADYNEQFF. The CDR3 nucleotides are TGCAGTGCTATCCGATTCGGACTAGCGGATTATAATGAGCAGTTCTTC.

The chain is built from TRBV6-5 and TRBJ2-3; TRBD2 agrees at 9 bases. The CDR3 has 17 amino acids. Germline loops: CDR1 MNHEY, CDR2 SVGAGI. Trimming cost V 7 bases and J 1 base; bases outside gene matches: 12. Here the CDR3 DNA reads TGTGCCAGCAAGTTCCTGGCGGGAGGGGGTGGCACAGATACGCAGTATTTT. This sequence encodes CASKFLAGGGGTDTQYF.

This clonotype was observed a handful of times. V and J are TRBV6-1 and TRBJ2-7; D unresolved. V was trimmed by 1 base and J by 9 bases, leaving 13 bases between them. In germline, CDR1 is MNHNS, CDR2 SASEGT. The CDR3 contains 13 residues. CDR3 amino acids: CASSEDQAYWQYF. Here the CDR3 DNA reads TGTGCCAGCAGTGAAGATCAAGCTTATTGGCAGTACTTC.

The chain links TRBV28 to TRBJ2-2; maybe TRBD1 (6 bases). This CDR3 comprises 15 residues. From germline, CDR1 is MDHEN and CDR2 SYDVKM. V lost 5 bases, J lost 0 bases, and 10 bases lay in between. CDR3 residues: CASSRQVANTGELFF. CDR3 in DNA: TGTGCCAGCAGTAGACAGGTCGCGAACACCGGGGAGCTGTTTTTT.

Ten or more counts support this clonotype. This chain connects TRBV3-1 to TRBJ2-1; D is undetermined. This CDR3 contains 13 residues. Trimming took off 3 bases at V and 4 bases at J, with 7 bases between the two ends. Germline V gene lookup returns CDR1 LGHDT and CDR2 YNNKEL (reference sequence). CDR3 coding DNA: TGTGCCAGCAGCCAGCCCCAGTACAATGAGCAGTTCTTC. Translated: CASSQPQYNEQFF.

This clonotype has ten or more counts. The chain links TRBV29-1 to TRBJ2-3, with TRBD2 matching over 16 bases. J was trimmed by 2 bases and V by 3 bases; bases with no gene match: 2. The CDR3 covers 16 residues. Per germline, CDR1 SQVTM and CDR2 ANQGSEA. CDR3 amino acids: CSVEGLAGGDTDTQYF. In DNA, the CDR3 is TGCAGCGTTGAGGGACTAGCGGGAGGGGACACAGATACGCAGTATTTT.

This clonotype was recorded many times. The chain carries TRBV3-1 and TRBJ2-7; no definite D call. CDR3 length equals 13 residues. Per germline, CDR1 LGHDT and CDR2 YNNKEL (reference sequence). With 6 bases removed from V and 4 bases from J, the gap between germline ends came to 13 bases. In nucleotides, the CDR3 is TGTGCCAGCAGTCCAAGGAACCGGTACGAGCAGTACTTC. Residues: CASSPRNRYEQYF.

In its sample, this clonotype was seen many times. This chain connects TRBV20-1 to TRBJ2-2, with TRBD2 matching over 8 bases. CDR1 and CDR2 from the germline V gene are DFQATT and SNEGSKA (reference sequence). The CDR3 totals 16 residues. The V gene end was trimmed by 0 bases and the J gene end by 7 bases; junction bases not matched to a gene: 10. The CDR3 reads CSARDRLAGSYGELFF. CDR3 DNA: TGCAGTGCTAGAGATAGGCTAGCGGGTTCATACGGGGAGCTGTTTTTT.

This clonotype was counted between two and nine times. The chain employs TRBV9 and TRBJ2-3; TRBD2 matches at 14 bases. V lost 3 bases and J lost 4; bases outside the gene matches: 19. The germline V gene encodes CDR1 SGDLS and CDR2 YYNGEE. The CDR3 runs 21 residues. This chain's CDR3 is CASSGSTDPGLAGVAADTQYF. Written as DNA, the CDR3 is TGTGCCAGCAGCGGATCGACAGACCCGGGACTAGCGGGAGTGGCGGCAGATACGCAGTATTTT.

This clonotype was found many times. Here the CDR3 DNA reads TGTGCCAGCAGCTTAGATTTCAGGGTCAACTATGGCTACACCTTC. Translated, it gives CASSLDFRVNYGYTF. The V gene is TRBV7-8, the J gene TRBJ1-2, with D possibly TRBD1 on 5 matching bases. V gave up 1 base and J gave up 2 bases, with 11 bases separating them. There are 15 residues in the CDR3. Germline V lookup: CDR1 SGHVS, CDR2 FQNEAQ.

This clonotype has ten or more counts. The chain couples TRBV5-1 to TRBJ2-5, with D possibly matching TRBD1 (6 bases). Trimming took 3 bases from V and 1 from J, leaving 13 bases between them. CDR1 is SGHRS and CDR2 is YFSETQ in the germline V gene. The CDR3 spans 15 residues. In DNA, the CDR3 is TGCGCCAGCAGCTGGGGGCAGCGAATCCAAGAGACCCAGTACTTC. This translates into CASSWGQRIQETQYF. Filled out from reference TRBV5-1 and TRBJ2-5, the complete variable domain reads KAGVTQTPRYLIKTRGQQVTLSCSPISGHRSVSWYQQTPGQGLQFLFEYFSETQRNKGNFPGRFSGRQFSNSRSEMNVSTLELGDSALYLCASSWGQRIQETQYFGPGTRLLVL.

CDR3 loop: CATNHEHF. The CDR3 coding sequence is TGTGCCACCAACCACGAGCATTTT. The chain recombines TRBV28 with TRBJ1-5; D not resolved. Germline V CDR1 and CDR2: MDHEN, SYDVKM. The CDR3 has 8 amino acids. The V gene lost 10 bases and the J gene lost 14 bases, with 9 bases spanning the gap.

This clonotype occurred many times. The chain carries TRBV6-2 or TRBV6-3 and TRBJ1-6; D is possibly TRBD1 (5 bases). V was shortened by 7 bases and J by 6 bases, with 10 bases between the two germline ends. Germline CDR1 reads MNHEY; CDR2 reads SVGEGT. The CDR3 loop spans 13 amino acids. The CDR3, as DNA: TGTGCCAGCAACCAGGGACCTAATTCACCCCTCCACTTT. Protein: CASNQGPNSPLHF.

Ten or more counts support this clonotype. The chain joins TRBV9 to TRBJ2-7; D perhaps matches TRBD2 (5 bases). CDR3 length: 14 residues. Trimming took off 3 bases at V and 4 bases at J, with 14 bases between the two ends. The germline V gene encodes CDR1 SGDLS and CDR2 YYNGEE. Written as DNA, the CDR3 is TGTGCCAGCAGCGGAGGCGACTACCTATACGAGCAGTACGTC. Protein: CASSGGDYLYEQYV.

This clonotype was detected ten times or more. CDR3 in DNA: TGCAGCGTTGTGGGGACTGAAGCTTTCTTT. It specifies CSVVGTEAFF. The chain is built from TRBV29-1 and TRBJ1-1; D is undetermined. CDR3 length: 10 amino acids. Trimming removed 4 bases from V and 5 bases from J, with 5 bases in between. Germline CDR1 and CDR2: SQVTM and ANQGSEA.

The sample holds a few counts of this clonotype. The rearrangement links TRBV28 to TRBJ2-2, with TRBD2 matching over 11 bases. The CDR3 length is 18 residues. Germline trimming cut 5 bases from V and 7 bases from J; bases unmatched to any gene: 15. Germline assignment: CDR1 MDHEN and CDR2 SYDVKM. CDR3 region: CASSLLRLAGSTGGELFF. The CDR3 bases are TGTGCCAGCAGTCTCCTTCGACTAGCGGGATCAACAGGCGGGGAGCTGTTTTTT.

The chain links TRBV27 to TRBJ2-2, with D possibly being TRBD2 (6 bases). V was clipped by 8 bases and J by 7 bases, with 14 bases between them. Germline assignment: CDR1 MNHEY and CDR2 SMNVEV (reference sequence). The CDR3 is made up of 13 amino acids. CDR3 region: CASQSSGVGELFF. In DNA form, the CDR3 reads TGTGCCAGCCAAAGTTCGGGGGTCGGGGAGCTGTTTTTT.

A note on this clonotype: It is likely a read error, because the conserved phenylalanine at the end of the CDR3 is missing. V usage is TRBV9 and J usage is TRBJ2-3; D gene unclear. V lost 4 bases to trimming and J lost 1 base, with 10 bases between them. This CDR3 contains 14 residues. Per germline, CDR1 SGDLS and CDR2 YYNGEE. CDR3 amino acids: CASSIRSGTDTQYV. CDR3 coding DNA: TGTGCCAGCAGCATTCGGTCCGGCACAGATACGCAGTATGTT.

This clonotype was detected only a few times. This chain joins TRBV29-1 and TRBJ1-2; TRBD1 aligns across 11 bases. The junction had 10 bases not matched to a gene; V was cut back by 7 bases and J by 6 bases. Per germline, CDR1 SQVTM and CDR2 ANQGSEA. The CDR3 loop spans 14 amino acids. CDR3 region: CSARGQGARNGYTF. CDR3 nucleotide sequence: TGCAGCGCCCGTGGACAGGGGGCGAGGAATGGCTACACCTTC.

This chain uses TRBV29-1 with TRBJ2-7; a possible D gene is TRBD2 (6 bases). Germline-derived CDR1 and CDR2 are SQVTM and ANQGSEA. Trimming shortened V by 4 bases and J by 0 bases, and 10 bases separated the two germline ends. The CDR3 contains 13 residues. In DNA, the CDR3 is TGCAGCGTTGCTCGGGGGACCTCCTACGAGCAGTACTTC. This translates into CSVARGTSYEQYF.

This clonotype was observed many times. The rearrangement joins TRBV29-1 to TRBJ2-2; 11 positions agree with TRBD2. V lost 4 bases to trimming and J lost 6 bases; unmatched junction nucleotides: 1. The germline V gene encodes CDR1 SQVTM and CDR2 ANQGSEA. The CDR3 has 13 residues. CDR3 region: CSVVSGRAGELFF. CDR3 DNA sequence: TGCAGCGTTGTTAGCGGGAGGGCCGGGGAGCTGTTTTTT.

This clonotype was recorded many times. The rearrangement links TRBV5-1 to TRBJ2-5; TRBD2 aligns across 8 bases. The CDR3 contains 14 residues. J lost 3 bases, V lost 4 bases, and 5 bases had no gene match. CDR1 and CDR2 (germline): SGHRS, YFSETQ. The CDR3 sequence is CASSVSGKEETQYF. The CDR3 region has the DNA TGCGCCAGCAGCGTTAGCGGGAAGGAAGAGACCCAGTACTTC.

This clonotype was seen at least ten times. J is TRBJ2-1 and V is TRBV15, with 9 bases matching TRBD2. The germline gives CDR1 LNHNV, CDR2 YYDKDF (reference sequence). V was pared by 0 bases and J by 6 bases, with 12 bases of the junction left unmatched. The CDR3 length is 18 residues. CDR3 residues: CATSRDYGSGRIRNEQFF. The CDR3 DNA follows: TGTGCCACCAGCAGAGATTACGGGAGCGGGAGGATCCGCAATGAGCAGTTCTTC.

This clonotype was counted at least ten times. The chain joins TRBV6-1 to TRBJ2-5; 9 bases line up with TRBD2. The CDR3 consists of 14 residues. The V segment lost 7 bases and the J segment 2 bases; nucleotides outside the gene matches: 5. Germline CDR1 reads MNHNS; CDR2 reads SASEGT. As DNA, the CDR3 is TGTGCCAGCACGGCTAGCGGGGATCAAGAGACCCAGTACTTC. Its protein product is CASTASGDQETQYF.

This clonotype was detected many times. The chain links TRBV7-8 to TRBJ2-1; possible D gene TRBD1, 6 bases. The V gene's germline CDR1 is SGHVS and CDR2 FQNEAQ. The CDR3 is 15 amino acids. Trimming cost V 5 bases and J 8 bases, with 19 bases left between them. The CDR3 spells CASSLRPGERHEQFF. The CDR3, as DNA: TGTGCCAGCAGCCTCAGACCAGGGGAGCGCCATGAGCAGTTCTTC.

V gene TRBV29-1 combines with J gene TRBJ1-5, with D unresolved. The germline V gene has CDR1 SQVTM and CDR2 ANQGSEA. The CDR3 consists of 12 residues. V dropped 0 bases and J dropped 7 bases, with 7 bases sitting between them. The CDR3 protein is CSVEEGGQPQHF. The CDR3 DNA is TGCAGCGTTGAAGAAGGAGGACAGCCCCAGCATTTT.